The 4 T cell receptor beta chains below all came from one sample that was sequenced in a study of shared clonotypes between healthy human individuals. Sequencing used immunoSEQ multiplex PCR; TCRdb keeps in-frame clones, though not all of them. The table shows about 2,500,000 clones, with 90% to 95% occurring only once. The sequencing sample was made of naive CD4+ T cells sorted from blood. The subset here: CD45RA+ positively selected. The receptors originated from a man in his late teens or twenties in good health.

This chain connects TRBV18 to TRBJ2-2, with a possible D match to TRBD2 (6 bases). This CDR3 has 15 amino acids. The germline V gene encodes CDR1 KGHSH and CDR2 LQKENI. Trimming took off 2 bases at V and 5 bases at J, with 12 bases between the two ends. CDR3 sequence reads: CASSPSGVVTGELFF. Written as DNA, the CDR3 is TGTGCCAGCTCACCATCGGGGGTGGTGACCGGGGAGCTGTTTTTT.

This chain connects TRBV5-6 to TRBJ2-7, with D uncertain. The CDR3 is 12 amino acids. Trimming left V 2 bases short and J 4 bases short, with 7 bases between. Germline CDR1 reads SGHDT; CDR2 reads YYEEEE. The CDR3 nucleotides are TGTGCCAGCAGCTTTAGCAAATACGAGCAGTACTTC. Translation: CASSFSKYEQYF.

V usage is TRBV5-1 and J usage is TRBJ2-7; D perhaps matches TRBD1 (5 bases). The CDR3 sequence is 15 residues long. Germline V gene sequence: CDR1 SGHRS, CDR2 YFSETQ. V was pared by 3 bases and J by 0 bases, with 13 bases between. CDR3 sequence: CASSSPQGSSYEQYF. The CDR3 DNA follows: TGCGCCAGCAGCTCTCCCCAGGGAAGCTCCTACGAGCAGTACTTC.

The chain has TRBV10-3 and TRBJ1-2, with D perhaps matching TRBD1 (5 bases). The CDR3 loop spans 12 amino acids. Germline CDR1 is ENHRY and CDR2 is SYGVKD. V dropped 4 bases and J dropped 13 bases, with 16 bases sitting between them. The CDR3 spells CAISAHQGISTF. The CDR3 nucleotides are TGTGCCATCAGTGCCCACCAGGGTATTAGCACCTTC.